This TCR beta chain was sequenced in a study of control samples from healthy donors and cancer patients. Trimming took 3 bases from V and 2 from J; bases not matched to a gene: 7. Germline-derived CDR1 and CDR2 are KGHSH and LQKENI. The CDR3 runs 17 residues. The assay was immunoSEQ multiplex PCR, and TCRdb's table has in-frame clones only and misses some. The sample holds roughly 100,000 clones, roughly 88% seen once. Sequenced sample: blood. This rearrangement joins TRBV18 to TRBJ2-7, with 13 bases lining up with TRBD2. This clonotype was sampled from a man aged 25-45 years in good health. CDR3 bases: TGTGCCAGCTCACCCGCCGGAGGACTAGCGGGAGCCTACGAGCAGTACTTC. Translating it yields CASSPAGGLAGAYEQYF.